This T cell receptor (beta chain) was found in a study of blood T cells in healthy people across ages (dated by TCRdb to 2015 to 2017). Broadly, across the study: Template switching captured roughly one uniquely barcoded TCR beta cDNA molecule per two T cells in model experiments. Age-related changes in TCR beta repertoire diversity were measured in the study by deep sequencing normalized with unique cDNA molecular identifiers. Donors of different ages were randomly distributed across sequencing lanes to avoid experimental bias. Two additional independent replicas of 1 million unique cDNA reads from the same blood draw were analyzed for two donors (one aged 18 to 29 and one aged 80 or older). Donors were grouped into four age groups: young (average 16 years), middle-aged (less than 40), aged (around 60) and long-lived (over 80).

The donors were a few dozen Caucasian individuals from Russia, aged roughly 6 to 100 years, who were systemically healthy. Each donor gave ten milliliters of peripheral blood, drawn into EDTA-treated Vacutainer tubes. PBMCs were isolated by Ficoll-Paque density-gradient centrifugation, with at least 6 million obtained per sample. Total RNA, at least 6 micrograms per sample, was extracted from PBMCs with Trizol reagent. For every donor, flow cytometry on a PBMC aliquot measured the percentage of naive CD45RAhigh/CD27high T cells. In the case of this clonotype: Its antigen is still unknown. The input lacks base qualities; no much larger clone sits a single base away.

CDR1 LGHNT and CDR2 FRNRAP are derived from the germline V gene. The CDR3, from cysteine to phenylalanine, totals 11 residues. Just the 33-base CDR3 DNA is kept, in frame starting at base 1. V and J are truncated by 1 base and 6 bases respectively, leaving an intervening sequence of 1 base. The paper's findings and limits, for the study overall: Estimates of total diversity from one million sequenced T cells were regarded as lower bounds and underestimates. Since profiling was done on bulk unsorted PBMCs, naive and antigen-experienced compartments could not be conclusively compared. A strong correlation was found between observed TCR beta diversity and the percentage of naive T cells measured by flow cytometry. Compared with the aged group, more naive CD4+ T cells, fewer expanded clones and increased TCR diversity were shown by the long-lived group, suggesting age selection. Because the CMV infection status of the donors was unknown, age-related changes in expanded clonotypes may potentially have been confounded. As age increased, observed TCR beta diversity per million T cells dropped in a roughly linear way, and a significant reduction was already evident by age 40.

Library prep was done by 5' RACE. The sequencing machine was an Illumina HiSeq 2500. A second PCR of about 6 to 11 cycles was run with a J-beta primer mix and a sample-barcoded 5' primer. Each TCR beta cDNA molecule received a unique molecular identifier from a template-switch 5' adaptor carrying 12 random nucleotides. At least 2.5 million CDR3-containing paired-end reads were obtained from each sample. First-strand cDNA synthesis was performed from all RNA using the Mint cDNA synthesis kit, with priming by a TRBC-specific oligonucleotide. After uracil-DNA glycosylase treatment, a first 18-cycle PCR used universal primers M1SS and BC2_uni_R on all cDNA. The study's own analysis went as follows. Each sample was normalized by randomly selecting 1 million high-quality reads, each carrying a distinct molecular identifier. Reads sharing molecular identifiers were discarded rather than binned into consensus sequences. MiTCR, run with a Q25 quality threshold and the strictest error-elimination algorithm, handled CDR3 identification, clonotype clustering and error correction. Lower-bound total TCR beta diversity was estimated with a nonparametric unseen species model using Euler transformation. The raw public data were reprocessed by TCRdb itself: fastp quality trimming at Q25, MiXCR clonotype calling, in-frame beta chains only. Under each unique CDR3 protein, matching rows form one entry showing the most common genes and DNA. These V and J calls derive from TCRdb rather than the authors' analysis. The sample has 800,000 to 1,000,000 distinct CDR3 sequences on record, roughly 48% of them singletons. Clones ranked in the top ten supply 13% of the sample.

This TCR came from a man between 25 and 39 years old in good health. The chain employs TRBV12-5 and TRBJ1-5, with no reliable assignment of the D segment. Sequenced sample: blood. In nucleotide form, the sequence is TGTGCTAGTGGTTTGGGTCAGCCCCAGCATTTT. Protein translation: CASGLGQPQHF.